Listed here are 29 T cell receptor beta chains from one sample, sequenced in a study of OX40 agonist ivuxolimab in advanced cancers. Assay: immunoSEQ multiplex PCR; the TCRdb copy retains only in-frame clones and omits some. Among roughly 62,000 clones listed, 80% to 90% were seen once. Source: CD4+ or CD8+ T cells sorted from blood, taken in a trial of the OX40 agonist ivuxolimab. These receptors were obtained from an adult with an advanced solid tumor such as melanoma, head and neck, liver or kidney cancer.

V usage is TRBV5-1 and J usage is TRBJ2-1; 9 nucleotides match TRBD1. The V gene end was trimmed by 3 bases and the J gene end by 8 bases; junction bases not matched to a gene: 12. Germline-derived CDR1 and CDR2 are SGHRS and YFSETQ. The CDR3 totals 16 residues. CDR3: CASSSGWGQGSDEQFF. The CDR3 nucleotides are TGCGCCAGCAGCTCCGGTTGGGGACAGGGTTCCGATGAGCAGTTCTTC.

The V call is TRBV20-1, the J call TRBJ1-1, with D uncertain. Germline-derived CDR1 and CDR2 are DFQATT and SNEGSKA (reference sequence). CDR3 length: 11 residues. With 6 bases removed from V and 3 bases from J, the gap between germline ends came to 8 bases. CDR3 sequence (DNA): TGCAGTGCCACTTTGGACACTGAAGCTTTCTTT. It is translated as CSATLDTEAFF.

This chain joins TRBV6-5 and TRBJ1-2; TRBD1 aligns across 8 bases. Germline values: CDR1 MNHEY, CDR2 SVGAGI. This CDR3 spans 15 amino acids. After removal of 5 bases from V and 5 bases from J, the junction contained 10 bases not matched to a gene. Written as DNA, the CDR3 is TGTGCCAGCAGTAGGACGGGACAGGAGGGGTATGGCTACACCTTC. Its translation is CASSRTGQEGYGYTF.

J is TRBJ1-3 and V is TRBV25-1; no clear D gene. Deletions cut 6 bases from V and 0 bases from J, with 9 bases between. CDR1 is MGHDK and CDR2 is SYGVNS in the germline V gene. The CDR3 spans 14 residues. For the CDR3, the DNA is TGTGCCAGCAGAGGACTGAGCTCTGGAAACACCATATATTTT. Its protein product is CASRGLSSGNTIYF.

This clone was picked up a small number of times. The chain has TRBV11-3 and TRBJ2-7; no definite D call. The V and J ends lost 5 bases and 4 bases respectively, with 6 bases between them. The length of the CDR3 is 11 residues. Germline loops: CDR1 SGHNT, CDR2 YENEEA. The CDR3 DNA reads as TGTGCCAGCAGCGACGGTTACGAGCAGTACTTC. It yields the protein CASSDGYEQYF.

The chain combines TRBV11-2 with TRBJ1-3; D not certain. CDR1 and CDR2 from the germline V gene are SGHAT and FQNNGV. The CDR3 totals 16 residues. V shed 4 bases and J shed 4 bases, with 17 bases lying between them. The CDR3 sequence is CASSSLSREKGNTIYF. The CDR3 DNA reads TGTGCCAGCAGCTCTCTTAGTAGGGAGAAAGGAAACACCATATATTTT.

This clone was seen more than once but under ten times. This chain uses TRBV28 with TRBJ1-1; D perhaps matches TRBD1 (5 bases). Trimming stripped 5 bases from V and 4 bases from J, with 14 bases between. Germline CDR1 is MDHEN and CDR2 is SYDVKM. CDR3 length: 14 residues. The CDR3 region has the DNA TGTGCCAGCAGTGGGACGCCGGTGGGCACTGAAGCTTTCTTT. Its translation: CASSGTPVGTEAFF.

The chain uses TRBV6-1 and TRBJ2-3, with 7 nucleotides matching TRBD1. The CDR3 covers 15 residues. The V gene's germline CDR1 is MNHNS and CDR2 SASEGT. V gave up 7 bases and J gave up 2 bases; unmatched junction bases: 9. The CDR3 region has the DNA TGTGCCAGCATTACTAGGGGACAGCCCACAGATACGCAGTATTTT. This codes for CASITRGQPTDTQYF.

This clone was seen just once. The chain combines TRBV7-2 with TRBJ1-6; D possibly corresponds to TRBD1 (6 bases). The CDR3 contains 13 residues. Per germline, CDR1 SGHTA and CDR2 FQGNSA. V shed 6 bases and J shed 10 bases, with 13 bases lying between them. CDR3 in amino acids: CASRGKGGSPLHF. The CDR3 bases are TGTGCCAGCAGGGGAAAGGGGGGCTCACCCCTCCACTTT.

V usage is TRBV2 and J usage is TRBJ2-7; possible D gene TRBD1, 6 bases. The CDR3 consists of 14 residues. Deletions cut 6 bases from V and 2 bases from J, with 14 bases between. CDR1 and CDR2 from the germline V gene are SNHLY and FYNNEI. CDR3 protein: CASRPGHATYEQYF. As DNA, the CDR3 is TGTGCCAGCAGACCGGGACACGCAACCTACGAGCAGTACTTC.

The V and J genes are TRBV4-1 and TRBJ2-5, with TRBD2 matching over 8 bases. The trim removed 0 bases at V and 3 bases at J, leaving 9 bases unmatched. Germline-derived CDR1 and CDR2 are MGHRA and YSYEKL. This CDR3 contains 17 residues. The CDR3 is CASSQDPSGGIEETQYF. In DNA, the CDR3 is TGCGCCAGCAGCCAAGACCCCTCGGGGGGGATCGAAGAGACCCAGTACTTC.

CDR3 in amino acids: CASSTTGGNYGYTF. CDR3 bases: TGTGCCAGCAGCACAACAGGGGGCAACTATGGCTACACCTTC. The V call is TRBV6-5, the J call TRBJ1-2, with 9 bases lining up with TRBD1. Trimming took 6 bases from V and 2 from J; bases not matched to a gene: 4. CDR3 length equals 14 residues. Germline loops: CDR1 MNHEY, CDR2 SVGAGI.

In its sample, this clone was seen a few times. The DNA of the CDR3 is TGTGCCAGCACCGATACAGGGTACTATGGCTACACCTTC. Translating gives CASTDTGYYGYTF. The rearrangement joins TRBV2 to TRBJ1-2, with D possibly matching TRBD1 (6 bases). Germline assignment: CDR1 SNHLY and CDR2 FYNNEI. The CDR3 consists of 13 residues. The ends were cut back, 7 bases at V and 3 bases at J, with 12 bases in the middle.

In its sample, this clone was seen once. Written as DNA, the CDR3 is TGTGCCAGCCGAGGGGGGGGCGCCCGGTTCTATGGCTACACCTTC. It encodes CASRGGGARFYGYTF. This chain links TRBV6-5 with TRBJ1-2; perhaps TRBD1 as D (6 bases). V lost 8 bases and J 4 bases, leaving 20 bases between the germline ends. This CDR3 spans 15 amino acids. CDR1 and CDR2 from the germline V gene are MNHEY and SVGAGI.

The gene calls are TRBV19 and TRBJ2-7, with D perhaps being TRBD1 or TRBD2 (5 bases each). The CDR3 consists of 16 residues. V lost 0 bases and J 3 bases, leaving 15 bases between the germline ends. Germline V CDR1 and CDR2: LNHDA, SQIVND (reference sequence). The CDR3 DNA sequence: TGTGCCAGTAGTATAGAAGTGGGGGACCGCCGCTACGAGCAGTACTTC. Protein: CASSIEVGDRRYEQYF.

V usage is TRBV9 and J usage is TRBJ1-3; D is undetermined. With 0 bases removed from V and 2 bases from J, the gap between germline ends came to 9 bases. CDR1 SGDLS and CDR2 YYNGEE come from the germline V gene. The CDR3 loop spans 15 amino acids. In DNA, the CDR3 is TGTGCCAGCAGCGTAGGGTCAGTGGCTGGAAACACCATATATTTT. Translating gives CASSVGSVAGNTIYF.

This chain uses TRBV19 with TRBJ1-2, with 9 bases fitting TRBD1. The CDR3 length is 14 residues. CDR1 is LNHDA and CDR2 is SQIVND in the germline V gene (reference sequence). The trim removed 5 bases at V and 8 bases at J, leaving 9 bases unmatched. This CDR3 reads CASSGTGSLGGYTF. The CDR3 bases are TGTGCCAGTAGTGGGACAGGGAGTCTAGGAGGCTACACCTTC.

The rearrangement uses TRBV19 and TRBJ1-3; maybe TRBD1 (6 bases). The V and J ends lost 6 bases and 8 bases respectively, with 26 bases between them. The CDR3 runs to 17 residues. Germline V gives CDR1 LNHDA, CDR2 SQIVND (reference sequence). In DNA form, the CDR3 reads TGTGCCAGTAGGATTTCCCCTCCACCCAGGGGCGACTACACCATATATTTT. This gives the protein CASRISPPPRGDYTIYF. Drawing the rest from reference TRBV19 and TRBJ1-3, the complete variable domain is DGGITQSPKYLFRKEGQNVTLSCEQNLNHDAMYWYRQDPGQGLRLIYYSQIVNDFQKGDIAEGYSVSREKKESFPLTVTSAQKNPTAFYLCASRISPPPRGDYTIYFGEGSWLTVV.

A single count supports this clone. This chain links TRBV19 with TRBJ1-4; 8 bases fit TRBD1. The trim removed 4 bases at V and 7 bases at J, leaving 5 bases unmatched. Germline V CDR1 and CDR2: LNHDA, SQIVND (reference sequence). The CDR3 loop spans 14 amino acids. This CDR3 is CASSKTGVSEKLFF. The CDR3, as DNA: TGTGCCAGTAGTAAGACAGGGGTATCTGAAAAACTGTTTTTT.

This rearrangement joins TRBV25-1 to TRBJ1-2; 8 bases are shared with TRBD1. The CDR3 runs to 13 residues. Germline values: CDR1 MGHDK, CDR2 SYGVNS. The J segment lost 7 bases and the V segment lost 3 bases, leaving 4 bases of the junction unmatched. For the CDR3, the DNA is TGTGCCAGCAGTGATCAGGGGGCCGGTGGCTACACCTTC. It yields the protein CASSDQGAGGYTF.

V usage is TRBV14 and J usage is TRBJ2-7; a possible D gene is TRBD2 (5 bases). Looked up from germline, CDR1 is SGHDN and CDR2 is FVKESK. CDR3 length equals 15 residues. The V gene lost 4 bases and the J gene lost 6 bases, with 19 bases spanning the gap. Here the CDR3 reads CASSPPGGSGGEQYF. The CDR3, as DNA: TGTGCCAGCAGCCCCCCAGGCGGGTCTGGAGGCGAGCAGTACTTC.

The chain joins TRBV19 to TRBJ2-3; TRBD1 agrees at 8 bases. Germline assignment: CDR1 LNHDA and CDR2 SQIVND (reference sequence). Trimming at V came to 6 bases and at J to 3 bases, leaving 14 bases not matched to a gene. The CDR3 runs to 17 residues. CDR3 region: CASRKIGQGQRTDTQYF. The CDR3 bases are TGTGCCAGTAGGAAGATAGGACAGGGACAAAGGACAGATACGCAGTATTTT. Drawing the rest from reference TRBV19 and TRBJ2-3, the complete variable domain is DGGITQSPKYLFRKEGQNVTLSCEQNLNHDAMYWYRQDPGQGLRLIYYSQIVNDFQKGDIAEGYSVSREKKESFPLTVTSAQKNPTAFYLCASRKIGQGQRTDTQYFGPGTRLTVL.

The rearrangement links TRBV19 to TRBJ2-5; D unresolved. Trimming took 4 bases from V and 5 from J, leaving 11 bases between them. This CDR3 has 13 amino acids. From germline, CDR1 is LNHDA and CDR2 SQIVND (reference sequence). The CDR3 DNA reads as TGTGCCAGTAGTACCTCCCATAAGGAGACCCAGTACTTC. It yields the protein CASSTSHKETQYF.

This sequence joins TRBV6-5 and TRBJ1-1; tentative D call: TRBD1 (5 bases). The germline V and J ends were trimmed by 2 bases and 3 bases, with 7 bases remaining between them. Germline V gene data show CDR1 as MNHEY and CDR2 as SVGAGI. This CDR3 spans 13 amino acids. The CDR3 here is CASSYRDDTEAFF. The CDR3 DNA follows: TGTGCCAGCAGTTACAGGGACGACACTGAAGCTTTCTTT.

This clone was seen a single time. The genes are TRBV9 and TRBJ2-3; a possible D gene is TRBD1 (5 bases). V was trimmed by 0 bases and J by 0 bases, leaving 11 bases between them. Germline CDR1 and CDR2: SGDLS and YYNGEE. The CDR3 runs to 16 residues. CDR3 sequence reads: CASSVAGWPSTDTQYF. The CDR3 DNA follows: TGTGCCAGCAGCGTAGCAGGGTGGCCTAGCACAGATACGCAGTATTTT. Full variable domain (remainder filled in from reference TRBV9 and TRBJ2-3): DSGVTQTPKHLITATGQRVTLRCSPRSGDLSVYWYQQSLDQGLQFLIQYYNGEERAKGNILERFSAQQFPDLHSELNLSSLELGDSALYFCASSVAGWPSTDTQYFGPGTRLTVL.

The chain couples TRBV6-5 to TRBJ1-2; D not certain. The length of the CDR3 is 13 residues. Deletions cut 4 bases from V and 2 bases from J, with 8 bases between. Germline values: CDR1 MNHEY, CDR2 SVGAGI. The CDR3 reads CASSSTGNYGYTF. The CDR3 DNA reads as TGTGCCAGCAGTTCCACCGGGAACTATGGCTACACCTTC.

Only a few counts were recorded for this clone. This chain joins TRBV6-5 and TRBJ1-2; weak D call: TRBD1 (6 bases). CDR3 length: 12 amino acids. V lost 2 bases and J 8 bases, leaving 9 bases between the germline ends. Germline CDR1 is MNHEY and CDR2 is SVGAGI. CDR3: CASSYAGAGYTF. The DNA of the CDR3 is TGTGCCAGCAGTTACGCAGGGGCCGGCTACACCTTC.

The chain is built from TRBV27 and TRBJ1-1; TRBD1 aligns across 9 bases. V was pared by 6 bases and J by 4 bases, with 6 bases of the junction left unmatched. CDR1 and CDR2 (germline): MNHEY, SMNVEV (reference sequence). The CDR3 length is 14 residues. CDR3 sequence: CASRIQGASTEAFF. The CDR3 DNA is TGTGCCAGCAGAATACAGGGGGCAAGCACTGAAGCTTTCTTT.

The V gene is TRBV7-2, the J gene TRBJ2-1, with 15 bases that match TRBD2. Trimming cost V 5 bases and J 2 bases; bases outside gene matches: 4. The germline gives CDR1 SGHTA, CDR2 FQGNSA. The CDR3 runs 17 residues. The CDR3: CASSRGLAGGTYNEQFF. The CDR3 DNA reads as TGTGCCAGCAGCCGAGGACTAGCGGGGGGGACCTACAATGAGCAGTTCTTC.